There are many counts of the clone carrying this T cell receptor beta chain. Its cognate antigen is unknown. These data come from a study of CD8 T cells in ankylosing spondylitis. With V trimmed by 4 bases and J by 6 bases, 5 bases remained unmatched. The germline V gene has CDR1 DFQATT and CDR2 SNEGSKA (reference sequence). This CDR3 contains 15 residues. Quantitative molecular-barcoded 5'-RACE generated the TCR beta libraries. MiXCR, applied by TCRdb to the 5' RACE reads, yields one record per CDR3 protein. Among 250,000 to 400,000 distinct CDR3 sequences listed, approximately 10% were seen once. Study-wide results and limits: What seemed typical of ankylosing spondylitis blood was a TCR beta motif built from roughly eight highly homologous variants. Reportedly, disease-linked clones are significantly enriched in ankylosing spondylitis patients' matched synovial fluid.

The chain links TRBV20-1 to TRBJ2-3; 15 nucleotides line up with TRBD2. This TCR came from a female donor with ankylosing spondylitis or in good health (not recorded which). Sequenced material: blood, either unsorted or a sorted T cell fraction (not recorded which). As DNA, the CDR3 is TGCAGTGCTACCGGGACTAGCGGGAGGTCGGATACGCAGTATTTT. The encoded protein is CSATGTSGRSDTQYF.